A single sample gave rise to the 21 T cell receptor beta chains below, sequenced in a study of a mutant IDH1 vaccine in newly diagnosed glioma. Profiled with immunoSEQ multiplex PCR; TCRdb holds only in-frame clones, not every one. Of about 40,000 clones in the sample, roughly 83% were seen once. Antigens for these TCRs are unknown. Indicated time point: week 35, safety follow-up. In the vaccine, a single dose held 300 ug of the mutant IDH1 20-mer peptide, along with topical imiquimod. Source: PBMCs, taken from a glioma patient whose treatment included an IDH1 peptide vaccine. These receptors were collected from a woman between 50 and 59 years old with glioma.

J is TRBJ1-4 and V is TRBV5-4; D perhaps matches TRBD1 (5 bases). CDR1 and CDR2 from the germline V gene are SGHNT and YYREEE (reference sequence). Trimming cost V 3 bases and J 0 bases, with 18 bases left between them. This CDR3 has 18 residues. The CDR3 DNA reads TGTGCCAGCAGCTGGATCGACAGCCCCCGTACAACTAATGAAAAACTGTTTTTT. Its translation: CASSWIDSPRTTNEKLFF.

This chain links TRBV29-1 with TRBJ2-5, with TRBD1 identical over 8 bases. Germline V gene data show CDR1 as SQVTM and CDR2 as ANQGSEA. The CDR3 length is 14 residues. V trimming: 6 bases; J trimming: 1 base; junction bases outside the gene matches: 7. CDR3 region: CSVPSDRVQETQYF. The CDR3 DNA reads TGCAGCGTCCCCTCGGACAGGGTCCAAGAGACCCAGTACTTC.

The chain employs TRBV18 and TRBJ1-1; D is uncertain. The CDR3 sequence is 15 residues long. The V end lost 4 bases, the J end lost 0 bases, and 12 bases lay between the germline ends. The germline V gene encodes CDR1 KGHSH and CDR2 LQKENI. The CDR3 DNA sequence: TGTGCCAGCTCACGGGAGGTGGCGGTGAACACTGAAGCTTTCTTT. This translates into CASSREVAVNTEAFF.

CDR3 sequence: CASSPGTAHTGELFF. As DNA, the CDR3 is TGTGCCAGCAGCCCCGGGACGGCTCACACCGGGGAGCTGTTTTTT. The chain links TRBV7-3 to TRBJ2-2, with D tentatively TRBD1 or TRBD2 (5 bases each). The CDR3 extends over 15 amino acids. Germline CDR1 reads SGHTA; CDR2 reads FQGTGA. The ends were cut back, 5 bases at V and 3 bases at J, with 13 bases in the middle. The full variable domain, rest sourced from reference TRBV7-3 and TRBJ2-2, is GAGVSQTPSNKVTEKGKYVELRCDPISGHTALYWYRQSLGQGPEFLIYFQGTGAADDSGLPNDRFFAVRPEGSVSTLKIQRTERGDSAVYLCASSPGTAHTGELFFGEGSRLTVL.

J is TRBJ2-5 and V is TRBV30; no clear D. V lost 3 bases to trimming and J lost 4 bases, with 9 bases between them. Germline V gene data show CDR1 as GTSNPN and CDR2 as SVGIG (reference sequence). The CDR3 is made up of 12 amino acids. The CDR3 sequence is CAWRVKLETQYF. The DNA of the CDR3 is TGTGCCTGGAGGGTCAAACTAGAGACCCAGTACTTC.

With regard to this clone: The same CDR3 also results from other DNA sequences found in this sample. The chain is built from TRBV7-6 and TRBJ1-1; D is uncertain. Trimming cost V 1 base and J 2 bases, with 5 bases left between them. Germline V gives CDR1 SGHVS, CDR2 FNYEAQ. This CDR3 comprises 13 residues. DNA of the CDR3: TGTGCCAGCAGCTTAGAGCAAAACACTGAAGCTTTCTTT. Its translation: CASSLEQNTEAFF. Filled out from reference TRBV7-6 and TRBJ1-1, the complete variable domain reads GAGVSQSPRYKVTKRGQDVALRCDPISGHVSLYWYRQALGQGPEFLTYFNYEAQQDKSGLPNDRFSAERPEGSISTLTIQRTEQRDSAMYRCASSLEQNTEAFFGQGTRLTVV.

The CDR3 nucleotides read TGTGCCAGCAGCTTTAGCACAGATACGCAGTATTTT. Amino acids: CASSFSTDTQYF. This chain connects TRBV5-4 to TRBJ2-3; the D is unclear. The CDR3 consists of 12 residues. The V end lost 2 bases, the J end lost 0 bases, and 1 base lay between the germline ends. CDR1 and CDR2 from the germline V gene are SGHNT and YYREEE (reference sequence).

This chain links TRBV6-5 with TRBJ2-7; D may be TRBD2 (5 bases). Trimming shortened V by 0 bases and J by 6 bases, and 9 bases separated the two germline ends. This CDR3 region has 13 residues. Germline assignment: CDR1 MNHEY and CDR2 SVGAGI. The CDR3 reads CASSYSGGGEQYF. The DNA for the CDR3 is TGTGCCAGCAGTTACTCCGGAGGCGGCGAGCAGTACTTC.

About this clone: A junction end diverges from the germline sequence, so it may reflect a read error. The J gene is TRBJ2-1, the V gene TRBV7-6, with D perhaps TRBD2 (5 bases). CDR1 is SGHVS and CDR2 is FNYEAQ in the germline V gene. The CDR3 is 14 residues long. This chain's CDR3 is CASSHELDYTEQFF. DNA for the CDR3: TGTGCCAGCAGCCACGAACTCGACTACACTGAGCAGTTCTTC.

This chain joins TRBV11-2 and TRBJ1-2; no definite D call. CDR3 length equals 13 residues. Deletions cut 1 base from V and 8 bases from J, with 11 bases between. Germline loops: CDR1 SGHAT, CDR2 FQNNGV. The CDR3: CASSLGEGKGYTF. Written as DNA, the CDR3 is TGTGCCAGCAGCTTAGGAGAAGGGAAGGGCTACACCTTC.

This clone showed up just a few times. Other DNA sequences in this specimen translate into the identical CDR3. The chain couples TRBV27 to TRBJ1-2; the match to TRBD1 covers 7 bases. The length of the CDR3 is 13 residues. The V segment lost 5 bases and the J segment 5 bases; nucleotides outside the gene matches: 5. CDR1 is MNHEY and CDR2 is SMNVEV in the germline V gene (reference sequence). As DNA, the CDR3 is TGTGCCAGCAGTCCAAGACAGGGTTATGGCTACACCTTC. It translates to CASSPRQGYGYTF.

The V call is TRBV6-1, the J call TRBJ2-7; tentatively, D is TRBD2 (5 bases). The germline V gene has CDR1 MNHNS and CDR2 SASEGT. Trimming removed 7 bases from V and 3 bases from J, with 19 bases in between. CDR3 length: 15 residues. This CDR3 reads CASTPTRVFFYEQYF. The CDR3 DNA sequence: TGTGCCAGCACCCCCACGAGGGTTTTTTTCTACGAGCAGTACTTC.

This clone has just a few counts. This chain connects TRBV7-2 to TRBJ2-7; no clear D. Trimming cost V 2 bases and J 1 base, with 6 bases left between them. In germline, CDR1 is SGHTA, CDR2 FQGNSA. The CDR3 runs to 13 residues. CDR3 sequence: CASSLRQSYEQYF. The CDR3 bases are TGTGCCAGCAGCTTACGTCAGTCCTACGAGCAGTACTTC. The whole variable domain, filled in from reference TRBV7-2 and TRBJ2-7, reads GAGVSQSPSNKVTEKGKDVELRCDPISGHTALYWYRQSLGQGLEFLIYFQGNSAPDKSGLPSDRFSAERTGGSVSTLTIQRTQQEDSAVYLCASSLRQSYEQYFGPGTRLTVT.

This clone was detected once. The rearrangement joins TRBV20-1 to TRBJ2-7; D unresolved. The CDR3 loop spans 10 amino acids. CDR1 is DFQATT and CDR2 is SNEGSKA in the germline V gene (reference sequence). Between the trimmed V and J ends, which lost 2 bases and 3 bases, there was a span of 2 bases. CDR3 in amino acids: CSARNYEQYF. The CDR3 DNA is TGCAGTGCTAGAAACTACGAGCAGTACTTC.

V is TRBV2 and J is TRBJ1-4, with D unresolved. From germline, CDR1 is SNHLY and CDR2 FYNNEI. Trimming shortened V by 7 bases and J by 0 bases, and 9 bases separated the two germline ends. The CDR3 spans 14 residues. The CDR3 region is CASNLQATNEKLFF. In DNA, the CDR3 is TGTGCCAGCAATTTACAAGCAACTAATGAAAAACTGTTTTTT.

The V call is TRBV5-1, the J call TRBJ2-3; the match to TRBD1 covers 7 bases. The germline V gene encodes CDR1 SGHRS and CDR2 YFSETQ. CDR3 length: 16 residues. Trimming removed 4 bases from V and 6 bases from J; junction bases left unmatched: 14. CDR3 coding DNA: TGCGCCAGCAGCGCCTACCCCCACAGGGGATCGGATACGCAGTATTTT. Translation gives CASSAYPHRGSDTQYF. Variable domain in full (rest from reference TRBV5-1 and TRBJ2-3): KAGVTQTPRYLIKTRGQQVTLSCSPISGHRSVSWYQQTPGQGLQFLFEYFSETQRNKGNFPGRFSGRQFSNSRSEMNVSTLELGDSALYLCASSAYPHRGSDTQYFGPGTRLTVL.

The chain combines TRBV2 with TRBJ2-5; D is uncertain. The CDR3 consists of 13 residues. V was trimmed by 4 bases and J by 1 base, leaving 7 bases between them. In germline, CDR1 is SNHLY, CDR2 FYNNEI. The CDR3 DNA follows: TGTGCCAGCAGTGTGGGGTTCCAAGAGACCCAGTACTTC. Translating it yields CASSVGFQETQYF. The whole variable domain, remainder taken from reference TRBV2 and TRBJ2-5, is EPEVTQTPSHQVTQMGQEVILRCVPISNHLYFYWYRQILGQKVEFLVSFYNNEISEKSEIFDDQFSVERPDGSNFTLKIRSTKLEDSAMYFCASSVGFQETQYFGPGTRLLVL.

This rearrangement joins TRBV7-2 to TRBJ1-2; TRBD1 agrees at 10 bases. The CDR3 contains 16 residues. J was trimmed by 2 bases and V by 1 base; bases with no gene match: 4. Germline loops: CDR1 SGHTA, CDR2 FQGNSA. The DNA for the CDR3 is TGTGCCAGCAGCTTAGTAGCGGGACAGGGGAACTATGGCTACACCTTC. Its protein is CASSLVAGQGNYGYTF.

This sequence joins TRBV9 and TRBJ2-5; D is unresolved. CDR3 length: 15 amino acids. Trimming left V 0 bases short and J 2 bases short, with 11 bases between. Germline V gene sequence: CDR1 SGDLS, CDR2 YYNGEE. The CDR3 DNA sequence: TGTGCCAGCAGCGTAGGGACCCTCCCGCAAGAGACCCAGTACTTC. Translation gives CASSVGTLPQETQYF.

This rearrangement joins TRBV7-9 to TRBJ1-1; TRBD1 agrees at 7 bases. This CDR3 contains 15 residues. Germline loops: CDR1 SEHNR, CDR2 FQNEAQ (reference sequence). V was clipped by 4 bases and J by 5 bases; unmatched bases: 10. The CDR3 spells CASSSPTGLNTEAFF. The DNA for the CDR3 is TGTGCCAGCAGCTCCCCGACAGGGCTTAATACTGAAGCTTTCTTT.

The chain employs TRBV19 and TRBJ1-2, with D perhaps matching TRBD1 (6 bases). Looked up from germline, CDR1 is LNHDA and CDR2 is SQIVND (reference sequence). Trimming cost V 2 bases and J 7 bases, with 11 bases left between them. This CDR3 has 13 residues. This chain's CDR3 is CASSIPGAGGYTF. CDR3 DNA: TGTGCCAGTAGTATACCAGGGGCTGGTGGCTACACCTTC.